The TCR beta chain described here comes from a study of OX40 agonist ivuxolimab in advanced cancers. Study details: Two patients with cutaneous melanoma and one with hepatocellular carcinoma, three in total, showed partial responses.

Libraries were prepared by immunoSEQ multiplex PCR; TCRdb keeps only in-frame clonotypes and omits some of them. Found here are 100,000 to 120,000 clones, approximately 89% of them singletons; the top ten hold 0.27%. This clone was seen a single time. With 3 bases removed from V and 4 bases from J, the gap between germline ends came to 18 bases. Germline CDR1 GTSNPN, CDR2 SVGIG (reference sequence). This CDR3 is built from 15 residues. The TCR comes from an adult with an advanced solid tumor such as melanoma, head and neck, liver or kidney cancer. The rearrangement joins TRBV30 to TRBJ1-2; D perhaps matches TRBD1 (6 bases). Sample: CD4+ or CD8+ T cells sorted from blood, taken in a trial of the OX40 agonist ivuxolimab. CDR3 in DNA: TGTGCCTGGAGGGGGACAACCTCAGGACCCTATGGCTACACCTTC. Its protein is CAWRGTTSGPYGYTF.